This TCR beta chain stems from a study of cytomegalovirus exposure and HLA in healthy donors (dated by TCRdb to the late 2010s). Describing the broader study: The roughly 670 repertoires of the first cohort and the roughly 120 validation repertoires were produced on the same platform, according to a later analysis. The aim of the study was to test whether cataloging public T cell receptors could identify signatures of past pathogen exposure. Along with the roughly 670-subject first cohort, a separate validation cohort of around 120 different subjects was used. To predict cytomegalovirus infection status, the study brought together high-throughput TCR immunosequencing, statistical association of individual TCRs with disease status, and machine learning. Study-wide conclusions, independent of this receptor: The authors suggested that the approach could potentially be generalized to other disease states and immunological phenotypes. The study listed approximately 150 TCR beta chains as associated with cytomegalovirus. While some public TCRs were present in many individuals, most TCR sequences turned up only very rarely across donors. Cytomegalovirus status was reported to be diagnosed by the classifier with high specificity and sensitivity in both the original and validation cohorts. Of the cluster scores, about 94% were above 0 in a later analysis, which found that TCRs clustered in the first cohort also tended to co-occur in the 120 or so validation repertoires. A later analysis had no HLA typing for the validation cohort, so co-occurrence there was scored across all 130 or so repertoires. A few of the identified cytomegalovirus-associated TCR beta chains were confirmed in vitro to be specific for cytomegalovirus antigens.

The donors belonged to the validation cohort of under 150 subjects, which was separate from the roughly 670-subject first cohort. To note about this clone: Its recognized antigen is unknown. Base qualities are not provided; no much larger clone lies one nucleotide away.

The library was built by means of the immunoSEQ multiplex PCR assay. As for the authors' bioinformatics: A statistical classification framework was built to diagnose cytomegalovirus status from the catalog of TCR beta chain sequences. Sourced from immuneACCESS, this table was stored by TCRdb with only in-frame sequences that have V and J called. A share of the clones is absent; for the studies checked, an unresolved V gene accounts for under half, and the remainder has no known explanation. V and J calls and clone size are as listed in that table; D and trimming were resolved from the DNA. Counted in this sample were fewer than 130,000 clones; roughly 90% of them appeared once. The top ten clones comprise over 1.3% of the sample. This clonotype was obtained from a woman in her twenties or thirties in good health and CMV-seropositive. Material: PBMCs.

This receptor has the CDR3 CASSPAAGSSYNEQFF. The nucleotide sequence reads as follows: TGCGCCAGCAGCCCCGCGGCGGGAAGCTCCTACAATGAGCAGTTCTTC. Recombination linked TRBV5-1 to TRBJ2-1; TRBD2 is perhaps the D gene, given 6 matching bases. The germline V gene supplies CDR1 SGHRS and CDR2 YFSETQ. The CDR3 covers 16 residues, taking in both the cysteine and the phenylalanine. Here the CDR3 DNA is all that survives: 48 bases in frame from base 1. V lost 4 bases and J lost 0 bases; the stretch between them is 14 bases long.